Presented here are 8 T cell receptor beta chains from one specimen sequenced in a study of brain metastases from non-small cell lung cancer. The repertoire was sequenced with immunoSEQ multiplex PCR; TCRdb's copy has only in-frame clones and lacks some. The repertoire includes 4,000 to 6,000 clones, around 85% of them detected once, and about 5.4% sits in the top ten. The sequenced sample was primary lung tumor tissue. These receptors came from a donor at least 40 years old with non-small cell lung cancer.

The rearrangement links TRBV12-5 to TRBJ2-1, with D possibly TRBD2 on 6 matching bases. Trimming removed 2 bases at V and 2 bases at J, with 10 bases between. The V gene's germline CDR1 is LGHNT and CDR2 FRNRAP. The CDR3 spans 15 residues. The CDR3 spells CASGLQLAAYNEQFF. DNA for the CDR3: TGTGCTAGTGGTTTGCAACTAGCAGCCTACAATGAGCAGTTCTTC. Drawing the rest from reference TRBV12-5 and TRBJ2-1, the complete variable domain is DARVTQTPRHKVTEMGQEVTMRCQPILGHNTVFWYRQTMMQGLELLAYFRNRAPLDDSGMPKDRFSAEMPDATLATLKIQPSEPRDSAVYFCASGLQLAAYNEQFFGPGTRLTVL.

Note on this clone: One end of the junction fails to match germline, which may point to a read error. The chain combines TRBV10-3 with TRBJ1-2, with 7 bases aligning to TRBD1. The germline CDR1 and CDR2 sequences are ENHRY and SYGVKD. The CDR3 spans 12 residues. The CDR3 bases are TGTGCCATCAGTGAACCCGGACAGGAGAACTCCTTC. Protein product: CAISEPGQENSF.

CDR3 sequence (DNA): TGTGCCACCAGCAGCGGTCCAGGGAGCTCCTACGAGCAGTACTTC. Its translation is CATSSGPGSSYEQYF. The chain uses TRBV15 and TRBJ2-7; tentatively, D is TRBD1 or TRBD2 (5 bases each). V was shortened by 3 bases and J by 0 bases, with 12 bases between the two germline ends. The CDR3 is 15 amino acids. The germline gives CDR1 LNHNV, CDR2 YYDKDF (reference sequence).

This chain uses TRBV7-6 with TRBJ1-1; D is ambiguous. V shed 0 bases and J shed 1 base, with 3 bases lying between them. The CDR3 covers 13 residues. The germline gives CDR1 SGHVS, CDR2 FNYEAQ. DNA for the CDR3: TGTGCCAGCAGCTTAGCAGGGAACACTGAAGCTTTCTTT. It encodes CASSLAGNTEAFF. Based on the CDR3 plus reference TRBV7-6 and TRBJ1-1, the full variable domain is GAGVSQSPRYKVTKRGQDVALRCDPISGHVSLYWYRQALGQGPEFLTYFNYEAQQDKSGLPNDRFSAERPEGSISTLTIQRTEQRDSAMYRCASSLAGNTEAFFGQGTRLTVV.

This clone has a single count. V is TRBV9 and J is TRBJ2-1; 12 nucleotides align to TRBD2. The V gene end was trimmed by 3 bases and the J gene end by 5 bases; junction bases not matched to a gene: 9. This CDR3 has 17 residues. Germline CDR1 is SGDLS and CDR2 is YYNGEE. CDR3 loop: CASSGTSGKYNNNEQFF. CDR3 DNA: TGTGCCAGCAGCGGGACTAGCGGGAAATACAATAACAATGAGCAGTTCTTC.

The chain employs TRBV7-9 and TRBJ2-3; the D gene is possibly TRBD1 (7 bases). The CDR3 runs 18 residues. V was cut by 0 bases and J by 4 bases, with 20 bases left in between. Germline CDR1 reads SEHNR; CDR2 reads FQNEAQ (reference sequence). CDR3 DNA: TGTGCCAGCAGCTTAGCGGTAGGAGGGGGCAGGAGCGCAGATACGCAGTATTTT. Translation: CASSLAVGGGRSADTQYF.

This chain links TRBV9 with TRBJ2-1; D unresolved. V lost 0 bases and J lost 6, with 13 bases in between. The CDR3 contains 15 residues. Germline loops: CDR1 SGDLS, CDR2 YYNGEE. The CDR3 region is CASSVASWAGNEQFF. The CDR3 DNA reads TGTGCCAGCAGCGTAGCTAGTTGGGCCGGCAATGAGCAGTTCTTC.

The chain employs TRBV4-2 and TRBJ2-1, with 8 bases identical to TRBD2. Germline V lookup: CDR1 LGHNA, CDR2 YNFKEQ. This CDR3 is 16 amino acids long. Trimming removed 0 bases from V and 3 bases from J; junction bases left unmatched: 4. The CDR3: CASSQDISGSYNEQFF. In DNA, the CDR3 is TGTGCCAGCAGCCAAGATATAAGCGGGAGCTACAATGAGCAGTTCTTC.